This T cell receptor beta chain was profiled in a study of blood T cell repertoires in COVID-19. Turning to the study itself: Some COVID-19 samples were acute and others convalescent; all came from the United States, Italy and Spain. T cells, B-cell-depleted T cells, or PBMCs supplied cDNA or gDNA.

The V end was cut by 3 bases, the J end by 4 bases, with 12 bases between. The CDR3 length is 14 residues. Germline CDR1 MNHEY, CDR2 SMNVEV (reference sequence). Authors' data handling: How many nucleated cells were present was estimated from reference gene primer amplification. Libraries were prepared by immunoSEQ multiplex PCR; TCRdb keeps only in-frame clonotypes and omits some of them. D and trimming come from the DNA, and the V and J calls and clone size come from that table. The table lists some 220,000 clones, approximately 84% of them singletons. What was sequenced was peripheral blood. This TCR came from a man between 50 and 59 years old with acute or convalescent COVID-19. The genes are TRBV27 and TRBJ1-2; maybe TRBD1 (6 bases). DNA of the CDR3: TGTGCCAGCAGTTTTTCGGACAGCATCTATGGCTACACCTTC. Encoded protein: CASSFSDSIYGYTF.